This T cell receptor beta chain was identified in a study of early stage breast cancer tumors. Study-level information: Most invasive tumors, about 75% of the 16, were ER+/PR+/HER2-. Overall study results and limits: Blood repertoires resembled normal breast more than tumor. Compared with adjacent normal breast tissue, tumors showed roughly 2.5-fold greater T cell density and higher clonality.

Data came from immunoSEQ multiplex PCR; TCRdb stores just in-frame clones and leaves some out. There are tens of thousands of clones in the sample; 55% to 75% occur only once, and roughly a third lies in the top ten. Germline CDR1 and CDR2: MNHNY and SVGAGI (reference sequence). The V end was cut by 6 bases, the J end by 1 base, with 9 bases between. This CDR3 region has 13 residues. This clone came up a few times. Its cognate antigen is unknown. Other DNA sequences in the sample encode the same CDR3. Sample: blood. V and J are TRBV6-6 and TRBJ1-2, with TRBD1 as a possible D gene (6 bases). The source of this sequence is a person in their fifties or sixties with breast cancer. The chain's CDR3 is CASRMDSNYGYTF. The CDR3 nucleotides are TGTGCCAGCAGAATGGACAGTAACTATGGCTACACCTTC.